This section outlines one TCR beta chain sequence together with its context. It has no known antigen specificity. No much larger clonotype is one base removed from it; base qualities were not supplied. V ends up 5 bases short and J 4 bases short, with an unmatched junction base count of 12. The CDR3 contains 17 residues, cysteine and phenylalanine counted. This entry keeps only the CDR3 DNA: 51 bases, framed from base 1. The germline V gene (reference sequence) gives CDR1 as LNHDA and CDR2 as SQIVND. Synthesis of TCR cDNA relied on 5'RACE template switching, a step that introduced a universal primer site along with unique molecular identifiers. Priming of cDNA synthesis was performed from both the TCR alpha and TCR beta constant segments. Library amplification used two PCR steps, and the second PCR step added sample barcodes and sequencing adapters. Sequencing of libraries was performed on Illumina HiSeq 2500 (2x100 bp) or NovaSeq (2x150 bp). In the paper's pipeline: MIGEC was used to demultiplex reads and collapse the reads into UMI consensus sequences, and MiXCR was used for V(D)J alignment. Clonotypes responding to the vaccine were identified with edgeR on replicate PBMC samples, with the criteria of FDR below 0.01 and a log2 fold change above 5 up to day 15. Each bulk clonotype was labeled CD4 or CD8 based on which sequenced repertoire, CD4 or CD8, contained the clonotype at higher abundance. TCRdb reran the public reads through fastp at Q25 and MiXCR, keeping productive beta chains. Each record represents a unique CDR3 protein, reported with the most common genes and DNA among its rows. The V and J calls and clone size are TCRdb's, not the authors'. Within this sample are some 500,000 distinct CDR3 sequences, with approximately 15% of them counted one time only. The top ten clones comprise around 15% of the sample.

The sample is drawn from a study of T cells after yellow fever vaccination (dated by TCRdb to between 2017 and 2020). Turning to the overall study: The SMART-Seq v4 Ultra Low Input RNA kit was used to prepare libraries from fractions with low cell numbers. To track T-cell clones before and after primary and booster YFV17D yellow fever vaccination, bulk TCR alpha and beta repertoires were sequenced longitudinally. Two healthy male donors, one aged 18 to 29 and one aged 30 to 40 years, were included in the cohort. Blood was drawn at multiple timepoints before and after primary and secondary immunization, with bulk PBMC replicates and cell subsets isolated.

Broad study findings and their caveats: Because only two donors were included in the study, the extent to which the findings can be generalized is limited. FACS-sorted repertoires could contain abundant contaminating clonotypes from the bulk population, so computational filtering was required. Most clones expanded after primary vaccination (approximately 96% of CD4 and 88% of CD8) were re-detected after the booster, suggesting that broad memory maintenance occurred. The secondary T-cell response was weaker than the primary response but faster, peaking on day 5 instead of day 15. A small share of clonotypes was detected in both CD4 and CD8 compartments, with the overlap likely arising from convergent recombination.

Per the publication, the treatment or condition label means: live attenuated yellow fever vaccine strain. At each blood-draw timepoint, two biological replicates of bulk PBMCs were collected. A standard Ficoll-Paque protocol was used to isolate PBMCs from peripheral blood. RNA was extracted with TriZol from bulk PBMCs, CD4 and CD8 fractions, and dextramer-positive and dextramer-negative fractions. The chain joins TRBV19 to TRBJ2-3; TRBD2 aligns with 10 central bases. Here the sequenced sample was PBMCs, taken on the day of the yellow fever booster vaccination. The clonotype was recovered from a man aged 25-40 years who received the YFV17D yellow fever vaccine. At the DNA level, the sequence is TGTGCCAGTAGTGTGATGCCTAGCGGGAGTAGGGCAGATACGCAGTATTTT. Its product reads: CASSVMPSGSRADTQYF.